Following are 19 T cell receptor beta chains from one sample sequenced in a study of cytomegalovirus exposure and HLA in healthy donors. The PCR was carried out with 60 Vbeta primers and 13 Jbeta primers. Method: immunoSEQ multiplex PCR; TCRdb's copy keeps in-frame clones and lacks some. The repertoire table contains 200,000 or so clones. The sequenced sample consisted of PBMCs. The receptors come from a boy aged 10-17 years in good health and CMV-seronegative.

Concerning this clone: A read error may account for a junction end that differs from germline. The chain recombines TRBV7-2 with TRBJ1-2; 9 nucleotides align to TRBD1. The germline V gene encodes CDR1 SGHTA and CDR2 FQGNSA. The CDR3 is 14 amino acids. CDR3 coding DNA: TGTGCCAGCAGCCGGGGCCGGGACAGGGATGGGGTTCTCTTC. This encodes CASSRGRDRDGVLF.

This rearrangement joins TRBV30 to TRBJ2-7; D perhaps matches TRBD1 (5 bases). CDR3 size: 14 residues. CDR1 GTSNPN and CDR2 SVGIG come from the germline V gene (reference sequence). V lost 6 bases and J lost 0, with 15 bases in between. The CDR3 is CACTLREVSYEQYF. The CDR3 nucleotides are TGTGCCTGTACCCTCAGGGAAGTCTCCTACGAGCAGTACTTC.

The chain links TRBV19 to TRBJ2-3; D gene unclear. CDR1 LNHDA and CDR2 SQIVND come from the germline V gene (reference sequence). Trimming left V 1 base short and J 1 base short, with 6 bases between. CDR3 length equals 14 residues. The chain's CDR3 is CASSIVPRTDTQYF. CDR3 DNA: TGTGCCAGTAGTATAGTCCCTCGCACAGATACGCAGTATTTT.

The chain is built from TRBV7-9 and TRBJ2-1; D is unresolved. Between the trimmed V and J ends, which lost 1 base and 10 bases, there was a span of 5 bases. The CDR3 is 11 residues long. Germline CDR1 reads SEHNR; CDR2 reads FQNEAQ (reference sequence). This CDR3 is CASSLGGEQFF. The CDR3 bases are TGTGCCAGCAGCTTAGGAGGCGAGCAGTTCTTC.

This sequence joins TRBV9 and TRBJ2-7, with 10 bases that match TRBD2. Germline CDR1 is SGDLS and CDR2 is YYNGEE. The V gene end was trimmed by 3 bases and the J gene end by 2 bases; junction bases not matched to a gene: 5. The CDR3 is 15 residues long. CDR3 region: CASSAGLAETYEQYF. The CDR3 coding sequence is TGTGCCAGCAGCGCCGGACTAGCGGAAACCTACGAGCAGTACTTC.

The V call is TRBV9, the J call TRBJ1-1, with D unclear. V lost 4 bases, J lost 4 bases, and 11 bases lay in between. This CDR3 is 13 amino acids long. In germline, CDR1 is SGDLS, CDR2 YYNGEE. Here the CDR3 DNA reads TGTGCCAGCAGCCCAACCCGGGGCACTGAAGCTTTCTTT. This sequence encodes CASSPTRGTEAFF.

V and J are TRBV18 and TRBJ1-1, with TRBD1 identical over 9 bases. Per germline, CDR1 KGHSH and CDR2 LQKENI. V lost 4 bases and J lost 5; bases outside the gene matches: 11. The CDR3 contains 16 residues. The CDR3: CASSLVGTGRATEAFF. As DNA, the CDR3 is TGTGCCAGCTCACTTGTTGGGACAGGGCGAGCAACTGAAGCTTTCTTT.

The rearrangement links TRBV9 to TRBJ2-1, with TRBD2 matching 12 bases. The CDR3 sequence is 15 residues long. With 2 bases clipped from V and 4 bases from J, the junction kept 1 base outside the gene matches. CDR1 and CDR2 (germline): SGDLS, YYNGEE. As DNA, the CDR3 is TGTGCCAGCAGCGTTACTAGCGGGGGGTACAATGAGCAGTTCTTC. Its translation is CASSVTSGGYNEQFF.

The chain carries TRBV5-1 and TRBJ2-7; weak D call: TRBD1 (6 bases). Trimming cost V 3 bases and J 5 bases, with 15 bases left between them. This CDR3 is built from 14 residues. The V gene's germline CDR1 is SGHRS and CDR2 YFSETQ. In DNA form, the CDR3 reads TGCGCCAGCAGCTATCCGTCAGGGGCCAACGAGCAGTACTTC. Translated: CASSYPSGANEQYF.

This rearrangement joins TRBV30 to TRBJ1-3; the D gene is possibly TRBD1 (5 bases). With 1 base removed from V and 5 bases from J, the gap between germline ends came to 9 bases. The CDR3 contains 13 residues. The germline V gene has CDR1 GTSNPN and CDR2 SVGIG (reference sequence). The CDR3 DNA reads as TGTGCCTGGAGTGCAGGGCGAAGAAACACCATATATTTT. Its translation is CAWSAGRRNTIYF.

The chain carries TRBV10-1 and TRBJ1-2, with D tentatively TRBD1 (5 bases). V was shortened by 10 bases and J by 7 bases, with 19 bases between the two germline ends. Germline-derived CDR1 and CDR2 are WNHNN and SYGVQD (reference sequence). The CDR3 runs 13 residues. This CDR3 is CANREGALSGYTF. In DNA form, the CDR3 reads TGCGCCAACCGAGAAGGGGCGTTGAGTGGCTACACCTTC.

The chain employs TRBV6-6 and TRBJ2-1; TRBD1 matches 7 bases. CDR3 length equals 13 residues. Germline V gene data show CDR1 as MNHNY and CDR2 as SVGAGI (reference sequence). V gave up 5 bases and J gave up 7 bases; unmatched junction bases: 5. This CDR3 reads CASSTGTANEQFF. The CDR3 DNA sequence: TGTGCCAGCAGTACCGGGACAGCTAATGAGCAGTTCTTC.

The genes are TRBV5-5 and TRBJ1-3, with a tentative D call TRBD1 (5 bases). The CDR3 runs 15 residues. Per germline, CDR1 SGHKS and CDR2 YYEKEE (reference sequence). V dropped 4 bases and J dropped 3 bases, with 14 bases sitting between them. The CDR3 coding sequence is TGTGCCAGCAGCCGCGGGGCAGGGCATGGAAACACCATATATTTT. It specifies CASSRGAGHGNTIYF.

This sequence joins TRBV9 and TRBJ2-7, with a tentative D call TRBD1 (6 bases). The germline V gene encodes CDR1 SGDLS and CDR2 YYNGEE. V lost 0 bases, J lost 5 bases, and 9 bases lay in between. CDR3 length: 13 residues. This CDR3 is CASSVADRNEQYF. The CDR3 DNA reads TGTGCCAGCAGCGTAGCGGACAGAAACGAGCAGTACTTC. The full variable domain, in which reference TRBV9 and TRBJ2-7 provide the parts outside the CDR3, is DSGVTQTPKHLITATGQRVTLRCSPRSGDLSVYWYQQSLDQGLQFLIQYYNGEERAKGNILERFSAQQFPDLHSELNLSSLELGDSALYFCASSVADRNEQYFGPGTRLTVT.

This chain joins TRBV7-3 and TRBJ2-2; possible D gene TRBD2, 7 bases. The CDR3 covers 16 residues. Trimming shortened V by 4 bases and J by 3 bases, and 15 bases separated the two germline ends. The germline CDR1 and CDR2 sequences are SGHTA and FQGTGA. CDR3: CASSSRGGWDTGELFF. CDR3 nucleotide sequence: TGTGCCAGCAGCTCTAGGGGGGGCTGGGACACCGGGGAGCTGTTTTTT.

J is TRBJ2-2 and V is TRBV27, with TRBD1 matching 8 bases. From germline, CDR1 is MNHEY and CDR2 SMNVEV (reference sequence). Trimming at V came to 5 bases and at J to 3 bases, leaving 8 bases not matched to a gene. The CDR3 runs to 16 residues. Written as DNA, the CDR3 is TGTGCCAGCAGTGCCTTCGGGGACAGGTACACCGGGGAGCTGTTTTTT. This translates into CASSAFGDRYTGELFF.

V usage is TRBV5-1 and J usage is TRBJ2-3, with a possible D match to TRBD2 (6 bases). V lost 0 bases, J lost 3 bases, and 14 bases lay in between. The CDR3 length is 16 residues. CDR1 is SGHRS, CDR2 YFSETQ, per germline. CDR3 protein: CASSLGGEWATDTQYF. CDR3 bases: TGCGCCAGCAGCTTGGGGGGGGAGTGGGCGACAGATACGCAGTATTTT. The complete variable domain, with remaining parts taken from reference TRBV5-1 and TRBJ2-3, reads KAGVTQTPRYLIKTRGQQVTLSCSPISGHRSVSWYQQTPGQGLQFLFEYFSETQRNKGNFPGRFSGRQFSNSRSEMNVSTLELGDSALYLCASSLGGEWATDTQYFGPGTRLTVL.

This chain uses TRBV6-6 with TRBJ1-1, with D possibly being TRBD1 (6 bases). This CDR3 comprises 12 residues. V lost 4 bases and J lost 4, with 7 bases in between. CDR1 is MNHNY and CDR2 is SVGAGI in the germline V gene (reference sequence). The DNA of the CDR3 is TGTGCCAGCAGTTCACAGGGCACTGAAGCTTTCTTT. It codes for CASSSQGTEAFF.

The CDR3 sequence: CATSRAQGNTEAFF. DNA for the CDR3: TGTGCCACCAGCAGAGCACAGGGGAACACTGAAGCTTTCTTT. The genes are TRBV15 and TRBJ1-1; tentative D call: TRBD1 (6 bases). V gave up 1 base and J gave up 1 base, with 7 bases separating them. The length of the CDR3 is 14 residues. The V gene's germline CDR1 is LNHNV and CDR2 YYDKDF (reference sequence).